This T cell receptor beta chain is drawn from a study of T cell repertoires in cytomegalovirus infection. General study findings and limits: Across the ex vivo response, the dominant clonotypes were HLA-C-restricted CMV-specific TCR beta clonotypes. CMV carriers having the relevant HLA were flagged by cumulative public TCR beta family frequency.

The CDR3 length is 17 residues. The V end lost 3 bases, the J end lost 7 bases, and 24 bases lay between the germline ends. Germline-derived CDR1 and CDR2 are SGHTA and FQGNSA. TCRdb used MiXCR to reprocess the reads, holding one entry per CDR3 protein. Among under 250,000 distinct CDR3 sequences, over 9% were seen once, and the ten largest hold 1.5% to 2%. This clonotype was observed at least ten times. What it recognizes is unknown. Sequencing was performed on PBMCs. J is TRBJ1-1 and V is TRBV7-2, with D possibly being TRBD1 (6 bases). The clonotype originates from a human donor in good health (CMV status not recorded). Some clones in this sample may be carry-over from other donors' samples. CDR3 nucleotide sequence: TGTGCCAGCAGCTTGGGAAGGGGGGGCCGTAGGCGAGTTGAAGCTTTCTTT. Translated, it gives CASSLGRGGRRRVEAFF.